These 8 T cell receptor beta chains were sequenced from one sample in a study of shared clonotypes between healthy human individuals. Method: immunoSEQ multiplex PCR; TCRdb's copy keeps in-frame clones and lacks some. The data show more than 400,000 clones, approximately 95% seen once. Sequencing was performed on naive CD4+ T cells sorted from blood. Subset noted: CD45RA+ positively selected. The source of these receptors is a woman in her 30s in good health.

On this clone: Other nucleotide sequences in the sample specify the same CDR3. The rearrangement uses TRBV7-3 and TRBJ1-1; D gene uncertain. Germline values: CDR1 SGHTA, CDR2 FQGTGA. CDR3 length: 15 amino acids. V dropped 0 bases and J dropped 0 bases, with 8 bases sitting between them. The CDR3 loop reads CASSLTPGLNTEAFF. CDR3 nucleotide sequence: TGTGCCAGCAGCTTAACCCCAGGTTTGAACACTGAAGCTTTCTTT. Drawing the rest from reference TRBV7-3 and TRBJ1-1, the complete variable domain is GAGVSQTPSNKVTEKGKYVELRCDPISGHTALYWYRQSLGQGPEFLIYFQGTGAADDSGLPNDRFFAVRPEGSVSTLKIQRTERGDSAVYLCASSLTPGLNTEAFFGQGTRLTVV.

The V and J genes are TRBV18 and TRBJ2-7; D could derive from TRBD1 or TRBD2 (5 bases each). The V end was cut by 1 base, the J end by 2 bases, with 15 bases between. Germline CDR1 reads KGHSH; CDR2 reads LQKENI. The CDR3 runs 16 residues. CDR3 coding DNA: TGTGCCAGCTCACCACTCCACGGGACCGGGGCCTACGAGCAGTACTTC. Translated: CASSPLHGTGAYEQYF.

CDR3 DNA sequence: TGTGCCAGCAGTATCACACTAGGTTTAGCGAGTGATACGCAGTATTTT. It encodes CASSITLGLASDTQYF. The rearrangement joins TRBV28 to TRBJ2-3, with D possibly being TRBD2 (5 bases). V shed 5 bases and J shed 6 bases, with 21 bases lying between them. This CDR3 contains 16 residues. Germline V gene lookup returns CDR1 MDHEN and CDR2 SYDVKM.

V usage is TRBV5-1 and J usage is TRBJ2-3; 8 nucleotides align to TRBD2. V shed 4 bases, J shed 2 bases, and the junction held 9 bases outside the gene matches. This CDR3 spans 16 amino acids. CDR1 is SGHRS and CDR2 is YFSETQ in the germline V gene. This chain's CDR3 is CASSPPYSGATDTQYF. CDR3 nucleotide sequence: TGCGCCAGCAGCCCACCGTATAGCGGGGCCACAGATACGCAGTATTTT.

This chain links TRBV27 with TRBJ2-5; the D is unclear. CDR1 is MNHEY and CDR2 is SMNVEV in the germline V gene (reference sequence). Trimming took off 6 bases at V and 2 bases at J, with 10 bases between the two ends. This CDR3 has 13 residues. The CDR3 DNA reads as TGTGCCAGCAGCTCAGCGTTACAAGAGACCCAGTACTTC. As protein: CASSSALQETQYF.

The rearrangement uses TRBV19 and TRBJ2-7; 7 nucleotides align to TRBD2. J was trimmed by 5 bases and V by 8 bases; bases with no gene match: 12. The CDR3 has 14 amino acids. Germline CDR1 and CDR2: LNHDA and SQIVND (reference sequence). The CDR3 coding sequence is TGTGCCAGTGGGGAGGGGCCGGGTCGGAACGAGCAGTACTTC. Translating gives CASGEGPGRNEQYF.

The chain recombines TRBV27 with TRBJ2-3; perhaps TRBD2 as D (5 bases). The CDR3 contains 16 residues. Germline CDR1 and CDR2: MNHEY and SMNVEV (reference sequence). With 6 bases removed from V and 2 bases from J, the gap between germline ends came to 18 bases. The CDR3 DNA follows: TGTGCCAGCAGCCGTAACCGGGATCCTCCCACAGATACGCAGTATTTT. Protein: CASSRNRDPPTDTQYF.

V and J are TRBV10-2 and TRBJ1-1; D gene uncertain. Looked up from germline, CDR1 is WSHSY and CDR2 is SAAADI. V lost 8 bases, J lost 0 bases, and 19 bases lay in between. The CDR3 is 16 residues long. DNA for the CDR3: TGCGCCAGCCGAGAAAACCTGGACGGATTGAACACTGAAGCTTTCTTT. Protein: CASRENLDGLNTEAFF.